The entry below describes one TCR beta chain. Germline V gives CDR1 SNHLY, CDR2 FYNNEI. Trimming stripped 6 bases from V and 1 base from J, with 16 bases between. CDR3 length: 15 amino acids. This entry is derived from a study of control samples from healthy donors and cancer patients. Assay: immunoSEQ multiplex PCR; the TCRdb copy retains only in-frame clones and omits some. The repertoire holds approximately 150,000 clones, with about nine tenths as singletons. Specimen: blood. This chain joins TRBV2 and TRBJ2-7, with D perhaps matching TRBD1 (5 bases). The TCR comes from a man younger than 40 in good health. The CDR3 nucleotides read TGTGCCAGCAGGAGACAGACAGCCGTGTCCTACGAGCAGTACTTC. Translating gives CASRRQTAVSYEQYF. The entire variable domain, with the rest obtained from reference TRBV2 and TRBJ2-7, is as follows: EPEVTQTPSHQVTQMGQEVILRCVPISNHLYFYWYRQILGQKVEFLVSFYNNEISEKSEIFDDQFSVERPDGSNFTLKIRSTKLEDSAMYFCASRRQTAVSYEQYFGPGTRLTVT.